This T cell receptor (beta chain) was documented in a study of Graves' ophthalmopathy and Graves' hyperthyroidism. Study overall: Peripheral blood was gathered at first diagnosis, ahead of any treatment whatsoever. Study-wide results and limits: The model predicted ophthalmopathy progression with more than 70% sensitivity and under 75% specificity.

TCR beta CDR3 amplification used RNA transcripts. First-round RT-PCR relied on HTBI primers, and a second-round multiplex PCR came next. MiXCR was run by TCRdb on the multiplex PCR reads, yielding one entry per CDR3 protein. The repertoire includes 300,000 to 500,000 distinct CDR3 sequences, 15% to 17% of them detected once, and about 7.3% sits in the top ten. Over 18 months of follow-up, stable hyperthyroidism required that no ophthalmopathy appear. Germline V lookup: CDR1 MNHEY, CDR2 SMNVEV (reference sequence). The CDR3 runs to 14 residues. V lost 4 bases and J lost 4, with 14 bases in between. To note about this clonotype: The antigen remains unidentified.

The receptor's source is a woman under 30 with stable Graves' hyperthyroidism. The J gene is TRBJ2-7, the V gene TRBV27; no firm D call. Sequences were obtained from peripheral blood. The CDR3 region is CASSSFDILYEQYF. Written as DNA, the CDR3 is TGTGCCAGCAGTTCGTTCGACATCCTGTACGAGCAGTACTTC.